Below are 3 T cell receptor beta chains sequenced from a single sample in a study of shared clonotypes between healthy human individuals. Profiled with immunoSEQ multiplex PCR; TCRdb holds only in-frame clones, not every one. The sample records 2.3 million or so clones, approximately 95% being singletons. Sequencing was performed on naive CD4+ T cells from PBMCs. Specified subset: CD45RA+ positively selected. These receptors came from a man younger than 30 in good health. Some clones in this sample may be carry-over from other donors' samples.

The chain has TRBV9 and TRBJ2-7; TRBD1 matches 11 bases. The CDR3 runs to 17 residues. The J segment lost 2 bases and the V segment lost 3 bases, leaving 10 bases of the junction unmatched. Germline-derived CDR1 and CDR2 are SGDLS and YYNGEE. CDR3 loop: CASSAPTLGQGAYEQYF. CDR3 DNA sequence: TGTGCCAGCAGCGCTCCCACTCTGGGACAGGGGGCCTACGAGCAGTACTTC.

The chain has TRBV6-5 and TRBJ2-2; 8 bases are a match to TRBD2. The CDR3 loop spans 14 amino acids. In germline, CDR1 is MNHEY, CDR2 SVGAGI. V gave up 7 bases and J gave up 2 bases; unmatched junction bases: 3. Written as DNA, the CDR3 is TGTGCCAGCAAAGGGACTAGAAACACCGGGGAGCTGTTTTTT. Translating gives CASKGTRNTGELFF.

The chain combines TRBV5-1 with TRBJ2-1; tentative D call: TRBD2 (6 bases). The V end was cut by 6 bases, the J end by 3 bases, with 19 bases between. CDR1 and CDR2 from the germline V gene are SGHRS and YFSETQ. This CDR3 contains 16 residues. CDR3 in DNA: TGCGCCAGCACTACTACGGAGGGCAGTTTCTACAATGAGCAGTTCTTC. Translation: CASTTTEGSFYNEQFF. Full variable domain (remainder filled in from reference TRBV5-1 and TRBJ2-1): KAGVTQTPRYLIKTRGQQVTLSCSPISGHRSVSWYQQTPGQGLQFLFEYFSETQRNKGNFPGRFSGRQFSNSRSEMNVSTLELGDSALYLCASTTTEGSFYNEQFFGPGTRLTVL.